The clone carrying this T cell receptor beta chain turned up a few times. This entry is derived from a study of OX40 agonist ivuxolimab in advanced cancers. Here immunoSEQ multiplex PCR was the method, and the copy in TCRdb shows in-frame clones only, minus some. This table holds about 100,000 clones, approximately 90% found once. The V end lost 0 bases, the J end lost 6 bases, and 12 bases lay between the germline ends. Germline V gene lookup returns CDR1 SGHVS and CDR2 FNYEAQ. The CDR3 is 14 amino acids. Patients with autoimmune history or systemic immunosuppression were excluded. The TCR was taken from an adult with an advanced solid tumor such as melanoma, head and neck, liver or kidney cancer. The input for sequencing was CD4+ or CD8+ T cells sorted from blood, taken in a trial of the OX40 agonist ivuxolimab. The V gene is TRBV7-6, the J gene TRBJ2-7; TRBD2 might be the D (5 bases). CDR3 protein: CASSLAGVSGEQYF. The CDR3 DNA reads TGTGCCAGCAGCTTAGCGGGAGTGAGTGGCGAGCAGTACTTC. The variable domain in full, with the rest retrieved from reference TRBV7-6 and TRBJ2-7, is GAGVSQSPRYKVTKRGQDVALRCDPISGHVSLYWYRQALGQGPEFLTYFNYEAQQDKSGLPNDRFSAERPEGSISTLTIQRTEQRDSAMYRCASSLAGVSGEQYFGPGTRLTVT.